This is a list of T cell receptor beta chains from one sample in a study of T cell repertoires in ileal Crohn's disease. Only in-frame clones appear in the TCRdb table, and some are missing; sequencing was by immunoSEQ multiplex PCR. This repertoire shows a few thousand clones, roughly 77% found once; its top ten account for around 62%. Sequences were obtained from ileal tissue. Receptors originate from an adult with Crohn's disease. CDR3s include the opening cysteine and the closing phenylalanine or tryptophan. Each record gives: V gene, clone size, J gene, D gene, CDR3 protein, CDR3 DNA. The D gene is left open where the match is weak. Where a row states a size, it is once, few, many or the class of an expanded clone; other rows omit it.

v_call: TRBV5-1; clone_size: NA; j_call: TRBJ1-6; d_call: NA; cdr3_aa: CASSLGTPDNSPLHF; cdr3_nt: TGCGCCAGCAGCTTAGGGACACCCGATAATTCACCCCTCCACTTT
v_call: TRBV15; clone_size: NA; j_call: TRBJ2-3; d_call: TRBD2; cdr3_aa: CATSTSLAGTDTQYF; cdr3_nt: TGTGCCACCAGCACCAGCCTAGCGGGCACAGATACGCAGTATTTT
v_call: TRBV28; clone_size: few; j_call: TRBJ2-5; d_call: NA; cdr3_aa: CASSFFSQETQYF; cdr3_nt: TGTGCCAGCAGTTTCTTCAGCCAAGAGACCCAGTACTTC
v_call: TRBV7-9; clone_size: NA; j_call: TRBJ1-1; d_call: TRBD1; cdr3_aa: CASSPRTGGAHTEAFF; cdr3_nt: TGTGCCAGCAGCCCTCGAACAGGGGGCGCCCACACTGAAGCTTTCTTT
v_call: TRBV11-2; clone_size: few; j_call: TRBJ2-7; d_call: NA; cdr3_aa: CASSLLVSSYEQYF; cdr3_nt: TGTGCCAGCAGCTTACTAGTGAGCTCCTACGAGCAGTACTTC
v_call: TRBV25-1; clone_size: NA; j_call: TRBJ1-1; d_call: TRBD1; cdr3_aa: CASSEWTGGNTEAFF; cdr3_nt: TGTGCCAGCAGTGAGTGGACAGGGGGGAACACTGAAGCTTTCTTT
v_call: TRBV13; clone_size: few; j_call: TRBJ1-4; d_call: TRBD1; cdr3_aa: CASSPDRGRGKLFF; cdr3_nt: TGTGCCAGCAGCCCGGACAGGGGGCGTGGAAAACTGTTTTTT
v_call: TRBV5-1; clone_size: NA; j_call: TRBJ2-7; d_call: NA; cdr3_aa: CASSLDRPLDEQYF; cdr3_nt: TGCGCCAGCAGCTTGGACAGACCCCTGGACGAGCAGTACTTC
v_call: TRBV7-3; clone_size: NA; j_call: TRBJ2-5; d_call: NA; cdr3_aa: CASSLVGTLRETQYF; cdr3_nt: TGTGCCAGCAGCTTAGTCGGGACACTGAGAGAGACCCAGTACTTC
v_call: TRBV7-2; clone_size: once; j_call: TRBJ2-3; d_call: TRBD2; cdr3_aa: CASGGRGTDTQYF; cdr3_nt: TGTGCCAGCGGGGGGAGGGGCACAGATACGCAGTATTTT